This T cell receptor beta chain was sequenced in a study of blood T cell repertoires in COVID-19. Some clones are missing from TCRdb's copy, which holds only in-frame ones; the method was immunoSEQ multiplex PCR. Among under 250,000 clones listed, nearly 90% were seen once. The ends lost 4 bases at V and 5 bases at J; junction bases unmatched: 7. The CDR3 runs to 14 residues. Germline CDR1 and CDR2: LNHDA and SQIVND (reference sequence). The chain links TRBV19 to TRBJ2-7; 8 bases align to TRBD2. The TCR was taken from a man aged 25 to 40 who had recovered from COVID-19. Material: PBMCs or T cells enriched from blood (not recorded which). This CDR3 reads CASSTSGSPHEQYF. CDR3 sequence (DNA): TGTGCCAGTAGTACCAGCGGGAGTCCCCACGAGCAGTACTTC.